A selection of T cell receptor beta chains follows, all from one sample in a study of tumor-infiltrating lymphocytes in oesophageal squamous cell carcinoma. TCRdb called the PCR reads again in MiXCR, with one record for every CDR3 protein. This table holds some 9,900 distinct CDR3 sequences, about 60% found once. The sequenced sample consisted of esophageal tumor tissue. Receptors originate from a male donor with esophageal squamous cell carcinoma. Both conserved end residues are part of each CDR3. D genes are given only for firm matches. The listing skips clone size in some rows; elsewhere it reads once, few, many or a size class.

size	V	J	D	DNA	CDR3
-	TRBV16	TRBJ2-5	-	TGTGCCAGCAGCCAATCACCAGTCAAAGAGACCCAGTACTTC	CASSQSPVKETQYF
-	TRBV7-3	TRBJ2-1	TRBD2	TGTGCCAGCAGCCCTAGCGGGAGGGCCAGGAATGAGCAGTTCTTC	CASSPSGRARNEQFF
-	TRBV6-8	TRBJ2-7	-	TGTGCCAGCAGCAGGGGTTCGTGGGAGCAGTACTTC	CASSRGSWEQYF
few	TRBV6-1	TRBJ1-1	-	TGTGCCAGCAGTACCCGGGACGGCCCGAACACTGAAGCTTTCTTT	CASSTRDGPNTEAFF
-	TRBV15	TRBJ2-7	-	TGTGCCACCAGCAGAGGTGGAGGGGGCATCGAGCAGTACTTC	CATSRGGGGIEQYF
-	TRBV7-4	TRBJ2-3	-	TGTGCCAGCAGCTTAGCGGCAAATACAGATACGCAGTATTTT	CASSLAANTDTQYF
few	TRBV7-9	TRBJ2-4	-	TGTGCCAGCAGCACTACGGTAGGGGGGTCCATTCAGTACTTC	CASSTTVGGSIQYF
-	TRBV27	TRBJ2-1	TRBD2	TGTGCCAGCAGTTTTAGCGGGAGGCGGGATAATGAGCAGTTCTTC	CASSFSGRRDNEQFF
once	TRBV11-1	TRBJ2-7	TRBD2	TGTGCCAGCAGCTTAGGAGGCGGGAGGGGTGCGCAGTACTTC	CASSLGGGRGAQYF
-	TRBV12-3/TRBV12-4	TRBJ1-1	-	TGTGCCAGCAGCCTTACAGGGCCCACTGAAGCTTTCTTT	CASSLTGPTEAFF
-	TRBV7-9	TRBJ2-1	-	TGTGCCAGCAGCTGGGACTCCAACAATGAGCAGTTCTTC	CASSWDSNNEQFF
many	TRBV6-1	TRBJ1-5	-	TGTGCCAGCAGTTTCCGCAGGGATCAGCCCCAGCATTTT	CASSFRRDQPQHF
-	TRBV7-2	TRBJ2-1	TRBD1	TGTGCCAGCAGACCCGGGACAGGGGGGGGAAATGAGCAGTTCTTC	CASRPGTGGGNEQFF
few	TRBV7-4	TRBJ1-4	-	TGTGCCAGCAGCTTGTTGCAGACCGATGAAAAACTGTTTTTT	CASSLLQTDEKLFF
few	TRBV6-1	TRBJ2-3	TRBD1	TGTGCCAGCAGTACTCCGGGACAGAATACGCAGTATTTT	CASSTPGQNTQYF
-	TRBV7-6	TRBJ2-3	-	TGTGCCAGCAGCTCTCCACTTACCCTTAGCACAGATACGCAGTATTTT	CASSSPLTLSTDTQYF
-	TRBV6-1	TRBJ1-6	-	TGTGCCAGCAGTCCCCCCGGGACGGGGGATTCACCCCTCCACTTT	CASSPPGTGDSPLHF
-	TRBV24-1	TRBJ2-5	TRBD2	TGTGCCACCAGTGTCGGGACTAGCATTGAGACCCAGTACTTC	CATSVGTSIETQYF
-	TRBV7-2	TRBJ1-1	-	TGTGCCAGCAGCTTAGGGGGCAGGGCTGAAGCTTTCTTT	CASSLGGRAEAFF
-	TRBV7-2	TRBJ2-7	TRBD2	TGTGCCAGCAGCTTGGATACTAGTCGGGGGGACTACGAGCAGTACTTC	CASSLDTSRGDYEQYF
-	TRBV10-1	TRBJ2-5	-	TGCACCAGCCAAAAAGCGGGAGACGGGACAGATACGCAGTACTTC	CTSQKAGDGTDTQYF
-	TRBV7-6	TRBJ2-7	TRBD1	TGTGCCAGCAGCACGGACAGGGGCGAGCAGTACTTC	CASSTDRGEQYF
medium-sized	TRBV12-3/TRBV12-4	TRBJ2-7	-	TGTGCCAGCAGTAACCTCCGGGACGGGACCTACGAGCAGTACTTC	CASSNLRDGTYEQYF
hyperexpanded	TRBV7-6	TRBJ2-7	-	TGTGCCAGCAGCTTTCAGTACTCCTACGAGCAGTACTTC	CASSFQYSYEQYF
many	TRBV6-1	TRBJ2-7	-	TGTGCCAGCCGACCTGGGGCCTCCTACGAGCAGTACTTC	CASRPGASYEQYF
-	TRBV7-2	TRBJ1-2	TRBD1	TGTGCCAGCAGCTTAGGCCCAGGGGGCTTGCTTCGGTATGGCTACACCTTC	CASSLGPGGLLRYGYTF
many	TRBV24-1	TRBJ2-6	-	-	CATSDLPDREGLRLHLRF
-	TRBV12-3/TRBV12-4	TRBJ2-3	-	TGTGCCAGCAGAGGAGCCTCAGATACGCAGTATTTT	CASRGASDTQYF